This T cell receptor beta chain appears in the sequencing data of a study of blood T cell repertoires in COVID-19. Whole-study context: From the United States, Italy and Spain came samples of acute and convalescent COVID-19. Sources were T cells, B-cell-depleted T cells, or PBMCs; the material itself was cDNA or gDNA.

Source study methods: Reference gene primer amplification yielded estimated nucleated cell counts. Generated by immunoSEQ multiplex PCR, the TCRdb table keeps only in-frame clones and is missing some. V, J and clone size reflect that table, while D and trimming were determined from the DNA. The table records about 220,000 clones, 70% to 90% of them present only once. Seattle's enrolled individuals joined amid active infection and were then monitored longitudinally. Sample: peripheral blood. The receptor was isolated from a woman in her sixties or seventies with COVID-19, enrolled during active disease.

CDR3 sequence: CASSPFGTNEKLFF. As DNA, the CDR3 is TGTGCCAGCAGCCCCTTTGGCACTAATGAAAAACTGTTTTTT. V gene TRBV25-1 combines with J gene TRBJ1-4; D is unclear. CDR3 length equals 14 residues. Germline CDR1 and CDR2: MGHDK and SYGVNS. V was shortened by 6 bases and J by 2 bases, with 10 bases between the two germline ends.